The source of this T cell receptor beta chain is a study of T cell responses to AZD1222 COVID-19 vaccine. Findings and limits, study-wide: Clonal diversity may have been underestimated, and the donors were mostly white British, with more females than males.

Notes on this clone: Its antigen is still unknown.

Generated by immunoSEQ multiplex PCR, the TCRdb table keeps only in-frame clones and is missing some. The sample carries over 90,000 clones, less than 95% recorded once. The TCR comes from an adult in good health. Sequencing was performed on peripheral blood, taken on day 0 of AZD1222 vaccination.

The CDR3 sequence: CASSIRQGQGSPLHF. CDR3 bases: TGTGCCAGCAGCATAAGACAGGGTCAGGGTTCACCCCTCCACTTT. The gene calls are TRBV7-2 and TRBJ1-6; TRBD1 agrees at 7 bases. Germline CDR1 SGHTA, CDR2 FQGNSA. V shed 5 bases, J shed 9 bases, and the junction held 10 bases outside the gene matches. The CDR3 runs 15 residues.